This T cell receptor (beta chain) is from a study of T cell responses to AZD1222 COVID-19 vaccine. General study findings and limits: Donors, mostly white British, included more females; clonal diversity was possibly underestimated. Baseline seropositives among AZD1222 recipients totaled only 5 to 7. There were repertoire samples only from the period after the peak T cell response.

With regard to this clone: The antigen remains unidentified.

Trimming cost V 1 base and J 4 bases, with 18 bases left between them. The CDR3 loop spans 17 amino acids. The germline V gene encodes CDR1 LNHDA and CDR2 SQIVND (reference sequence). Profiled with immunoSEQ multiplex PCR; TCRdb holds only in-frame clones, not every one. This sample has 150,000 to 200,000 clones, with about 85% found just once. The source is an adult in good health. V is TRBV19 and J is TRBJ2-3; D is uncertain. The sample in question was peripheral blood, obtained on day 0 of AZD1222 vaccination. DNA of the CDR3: TGTGCCAGTAGTATAGGGTTGTCTACATCGTTGGCAGATACGCAGTATTTT. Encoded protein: CASSIGLSTSLADTQYF.